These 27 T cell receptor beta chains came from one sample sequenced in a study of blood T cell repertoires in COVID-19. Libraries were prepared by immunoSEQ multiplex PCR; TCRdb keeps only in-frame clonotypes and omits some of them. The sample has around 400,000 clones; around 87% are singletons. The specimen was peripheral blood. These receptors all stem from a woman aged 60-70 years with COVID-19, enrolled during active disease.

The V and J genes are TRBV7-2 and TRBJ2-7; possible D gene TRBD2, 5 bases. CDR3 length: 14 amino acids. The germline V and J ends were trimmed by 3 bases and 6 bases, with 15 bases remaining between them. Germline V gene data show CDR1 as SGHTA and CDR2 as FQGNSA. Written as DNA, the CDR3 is TGTGCCAGCAGCTTTGAGGGTCTTCCCTCCGAGCAGTACTTC. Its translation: CASSFEGLPSEQYF.

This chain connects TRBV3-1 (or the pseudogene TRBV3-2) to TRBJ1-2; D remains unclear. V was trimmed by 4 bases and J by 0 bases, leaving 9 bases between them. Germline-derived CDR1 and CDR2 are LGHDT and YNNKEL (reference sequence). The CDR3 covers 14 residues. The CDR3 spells CASSPLGANYGYTF. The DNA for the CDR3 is TGTGCCAGCAGCCCCCTGGGAGCTAACTATGGCTACACCTTC.

The CDR3 is CASSYSGQVWGYTF. CDR3 DNA: TGTGCCAGCAGTTACTCCGGACAGGTCTGGGGCTACACCTTC. The rearrangement uses TRBV6-6 and TRBJ1-2, with 7 bases identical to TRBD1. Germline V gene lookup returns CDR1 MNHNY and CDR2 SVGAGI (reference sequence). With V trimmed by 0 bases and J by 8 bases, 6 bases remained unmatched. The CDR3 is made up of 14 amino acids.

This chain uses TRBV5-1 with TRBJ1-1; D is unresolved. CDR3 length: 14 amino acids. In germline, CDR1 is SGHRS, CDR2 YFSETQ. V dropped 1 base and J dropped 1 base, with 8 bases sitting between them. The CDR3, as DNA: TGCGCCAGCAGCTTGACTCAGGCGAACACTGAAGCTTTCTTT. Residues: CASSLTQANTEAFF.

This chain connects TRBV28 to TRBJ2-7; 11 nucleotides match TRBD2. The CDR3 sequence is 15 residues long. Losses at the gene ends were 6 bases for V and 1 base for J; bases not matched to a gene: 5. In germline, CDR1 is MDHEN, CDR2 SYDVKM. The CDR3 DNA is TGTGCCAGCAGCCCTCGACTAGCGGGGTCCTACGAGCAGTACTTC. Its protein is CASSPRLAGSYEQYF. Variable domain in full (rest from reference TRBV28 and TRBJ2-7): DVKVTQSSRYLVKRTGEKVFLECVQDMDHENMFWYRQDPGLGLRLIYFSYDVKMKEKGDIPEGYSVSREKKERFSLILESASTNQTSMYLCASSPRLAGSYEQYFGPGTRLTVT.

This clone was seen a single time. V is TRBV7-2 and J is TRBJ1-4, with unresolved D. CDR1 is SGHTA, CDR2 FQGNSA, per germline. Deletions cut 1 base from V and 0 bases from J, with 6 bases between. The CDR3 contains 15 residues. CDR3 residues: CASSLGPATNEKLFF. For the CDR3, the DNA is TGTGCCAGCAGCTTAGGGCCTGCAACTAATGAAAAACTGTTTTTT. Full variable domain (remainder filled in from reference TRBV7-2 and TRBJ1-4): GAGVSQSPSNKVTEKGKDVELRCDPISGHTALYWYRQSLGQGLEFLIYFQGNSAPDKSGLPSDRFSAERTGGSVSTLTIQRTQQEDSAVYLCASSLGPATNEKLFFGSGTQLSVL.

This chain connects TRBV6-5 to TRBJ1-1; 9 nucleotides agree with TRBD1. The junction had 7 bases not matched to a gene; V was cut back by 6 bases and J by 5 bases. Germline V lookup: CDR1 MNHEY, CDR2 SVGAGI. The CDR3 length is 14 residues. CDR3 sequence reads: CASSATGGGTEAFF. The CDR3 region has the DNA TGTGCCAGCAGCGCGACAGGGGGAGGAACTGAAGCTTTCTTT.

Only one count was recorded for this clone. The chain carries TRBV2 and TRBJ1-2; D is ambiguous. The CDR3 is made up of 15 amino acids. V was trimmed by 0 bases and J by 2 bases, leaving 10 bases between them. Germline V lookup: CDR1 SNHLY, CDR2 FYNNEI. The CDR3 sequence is CASSEAAGLNYGYTF. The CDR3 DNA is TGTGCCAGCAGTGAAGCGGCGGGGTTGAACTATGGCTACACCTTC.

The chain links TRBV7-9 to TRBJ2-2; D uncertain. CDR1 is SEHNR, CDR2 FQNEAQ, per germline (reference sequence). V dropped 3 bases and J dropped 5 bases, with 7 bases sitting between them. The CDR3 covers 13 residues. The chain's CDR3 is CASSLTVTGELFF. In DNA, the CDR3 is TGTGCCAGCAGCTTGACTGTTACCGGGGAGCTGTTTTTT. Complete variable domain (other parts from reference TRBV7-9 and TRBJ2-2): DTGVSQNPRHKITKRGQNVTFRCDPISEHNRLYWYRQTLGQGPEFLTYFQNEAQLEKSRLLSDRFSAERPKGSFSTLEIQRTEQGDSAMYLCASSLTVTGELFFGEGSRLTVL.

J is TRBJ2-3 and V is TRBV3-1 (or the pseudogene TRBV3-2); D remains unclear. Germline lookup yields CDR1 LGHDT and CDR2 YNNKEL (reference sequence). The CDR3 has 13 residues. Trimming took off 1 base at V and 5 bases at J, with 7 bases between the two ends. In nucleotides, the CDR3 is TGTGCCAGCAGCCAAGCACTACTAGATACGCAGTATTTT. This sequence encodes CASSQALLDTQYF.

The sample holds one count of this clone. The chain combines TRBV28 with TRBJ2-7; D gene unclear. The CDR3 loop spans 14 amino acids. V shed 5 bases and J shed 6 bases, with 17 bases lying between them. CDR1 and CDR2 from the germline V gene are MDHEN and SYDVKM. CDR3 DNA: TGTGCCAGCAGTCCCGACCTACGGGTTACCGAGCAGTACTTC. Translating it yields CASSPDLRVTEQYF.

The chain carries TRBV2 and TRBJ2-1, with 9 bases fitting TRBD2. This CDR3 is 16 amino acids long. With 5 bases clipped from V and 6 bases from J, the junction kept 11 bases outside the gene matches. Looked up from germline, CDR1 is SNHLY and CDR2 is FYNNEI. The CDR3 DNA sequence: TGTGCCAGCAGTCAGGAGCGGGGGGCTGGAGGCAATGAGCAGTTCTTC. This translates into CASSQERGAGGNEQFF.

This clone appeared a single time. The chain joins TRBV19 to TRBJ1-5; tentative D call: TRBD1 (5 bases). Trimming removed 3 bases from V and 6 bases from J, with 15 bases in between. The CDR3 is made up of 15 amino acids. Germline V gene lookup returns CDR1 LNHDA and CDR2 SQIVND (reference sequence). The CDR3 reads CASSMRGTFGQPQHF. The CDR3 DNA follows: TGTGCCAGTAGTATGCGGGGGACCTTCGGTCAGCCCCAGCATTTT. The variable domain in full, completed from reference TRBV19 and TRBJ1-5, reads DGGITQSPKYLFRKEGQNVTLSCEQNLNHDAMYWYRQDPGQGLRLIYYSQIVNDFQKGDIAEGYSVSREKKESFPLTVTSAQKNPTAFYLCASSMRGTFGQPQHFGDGTRLSIL.

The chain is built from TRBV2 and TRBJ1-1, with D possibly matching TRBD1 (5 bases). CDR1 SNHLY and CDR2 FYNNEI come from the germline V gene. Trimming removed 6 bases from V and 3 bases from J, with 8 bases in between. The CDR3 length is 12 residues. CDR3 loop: CASRDKYTEAFF. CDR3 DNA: TGTGCCAGCAGGGACAAGTACACTGAAGCTTTCTTT.

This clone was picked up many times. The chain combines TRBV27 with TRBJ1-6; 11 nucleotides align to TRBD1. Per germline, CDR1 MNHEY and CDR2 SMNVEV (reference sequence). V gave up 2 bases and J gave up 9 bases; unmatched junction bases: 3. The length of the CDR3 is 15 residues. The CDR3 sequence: CASSLTGTGGSPLHF. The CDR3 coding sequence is TGTGCCAGCAGTTTAACCGGGACAGGGGGTTCACCCCTCCACTTT.

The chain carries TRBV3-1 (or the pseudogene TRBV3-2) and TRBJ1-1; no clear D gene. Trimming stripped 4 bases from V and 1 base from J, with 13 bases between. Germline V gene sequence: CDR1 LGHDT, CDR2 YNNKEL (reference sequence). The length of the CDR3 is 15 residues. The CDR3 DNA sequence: TGTGCCAGCAGCCTCCACTCCGATCCGAACACTGAAGCTTTCTTT. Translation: CASSLHSDPNTEAFF.

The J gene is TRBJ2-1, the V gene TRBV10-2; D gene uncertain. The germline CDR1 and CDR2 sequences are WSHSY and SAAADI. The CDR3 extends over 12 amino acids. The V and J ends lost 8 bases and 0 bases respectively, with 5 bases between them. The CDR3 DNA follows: TGCGCCAGCCGCGCCTCCTACAATGAGCAGTTCTTC. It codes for CASRASYNEQFF.

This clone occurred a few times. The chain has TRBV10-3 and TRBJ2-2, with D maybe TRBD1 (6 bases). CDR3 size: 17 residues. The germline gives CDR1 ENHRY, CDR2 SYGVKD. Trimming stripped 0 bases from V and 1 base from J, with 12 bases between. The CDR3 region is CAISESFTGKNTGELFF. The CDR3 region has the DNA TGTGCCATCAGTGAGTCGTTTACAGGGAAGAACACCGGGGAGCTGTTTTTT.

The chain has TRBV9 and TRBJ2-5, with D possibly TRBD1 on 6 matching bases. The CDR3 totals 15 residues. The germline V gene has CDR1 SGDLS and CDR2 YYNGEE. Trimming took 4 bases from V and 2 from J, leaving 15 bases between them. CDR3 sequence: CASSLQDSPQETQYF. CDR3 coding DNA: TGTGCCAGCAGCCTCCAGGACAGCCCTCAAGAGACCCAGTACTTC.

As DNA, the CDR3 is TGTGCCAGCAGGGCCCAGGTGGATCAGCCCCAGCATTTT. Translating it yields CASRAQVDQPQHF. The rearrangement uses TRBV6-5 and TRBJ1-5; D gene ambiguous. This CDR3 comprises 13 residues. Trimming removed 6 bases from V and 5 bases from J, with 11 bases in between. In germline, CDR1 is MNHEY, CDR2 SVGAGI.

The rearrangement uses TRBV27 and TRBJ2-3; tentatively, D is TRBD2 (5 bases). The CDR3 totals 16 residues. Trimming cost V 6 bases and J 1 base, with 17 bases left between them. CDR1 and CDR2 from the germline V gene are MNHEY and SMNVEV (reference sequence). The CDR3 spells CASSLSLRRGTDTQYF. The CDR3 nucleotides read TGTGCCAGCAGCCTCTCCCTTAGGCGGGGCACAGATACGCAGTATTTT.

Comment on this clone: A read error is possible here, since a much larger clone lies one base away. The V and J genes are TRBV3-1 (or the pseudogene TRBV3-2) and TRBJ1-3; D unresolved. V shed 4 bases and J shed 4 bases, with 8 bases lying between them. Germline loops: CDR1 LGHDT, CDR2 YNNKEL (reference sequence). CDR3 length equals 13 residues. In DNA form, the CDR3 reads TGTGCCAGCAGCCGATCCCAGGGAAACACCATATATTTT. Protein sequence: CASSRSQGNTIYF.

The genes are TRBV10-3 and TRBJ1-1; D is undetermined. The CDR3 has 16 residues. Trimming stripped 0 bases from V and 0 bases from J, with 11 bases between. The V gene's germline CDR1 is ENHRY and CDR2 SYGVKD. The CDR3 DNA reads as TGTGCCATCAGTGAGTCTGGCGGTACTTTGAACACTGAAGCTTTCTTT. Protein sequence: CAISESGGTLNTEAFF.

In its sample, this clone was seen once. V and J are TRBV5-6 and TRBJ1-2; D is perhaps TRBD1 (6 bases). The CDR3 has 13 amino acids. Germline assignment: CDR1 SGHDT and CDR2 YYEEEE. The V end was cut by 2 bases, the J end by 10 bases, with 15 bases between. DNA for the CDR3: TGTGCCAGCAGCTTTGGGCAGGGGTCCTCCTACACCTTC. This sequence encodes CASSFGQGSSYTF.

This CDR3 is CASSTAGGLVNEQFF. For the CDR3, the DNA is TGTGCCAGTAGTACGGCGGGGGGGCTGGTCAATGAGCAGTTCTTC. The chain links TRBV19 to TRBJ2-1; TRBD2 aligns across 9 bases. Germline values: CDR1 LNHDA, CDR2 SQIVND (reference sequence). The CDR3 contains 15 residues. With V trimmed by 4 bases and J by 6 bases, 7 bases remained unmatched.

CDR3 bases: TGCAGCGTTGAAGGACGACAGGGCTACGAGCAGTACTTC. Protein: CSVEGRQGYEQYF. V and J are TRBV29-1 and TRBJ2-7, with TRBD1 matching 7 bases. With 1 base clipped from V and 3 bases from J, the junction kept 3 bases outside the gene matches. The CDR3 spans 13 residues. Germline V gives CDR1 SQVTM, CDR2 ANQGSEA.

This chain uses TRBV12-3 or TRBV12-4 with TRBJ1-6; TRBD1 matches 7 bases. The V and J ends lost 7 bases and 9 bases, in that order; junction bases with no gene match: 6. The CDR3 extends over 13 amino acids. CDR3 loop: CASTDRARSPLHF. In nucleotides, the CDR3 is TGTGCCAGCACAGACAGGGCGCGTTCACCCCTCCACTTT.